This T cell receptor beta chain was sequenced in a study of shared clonotypes between healthy human individuals. In regard to this clone: Its target is unknown.

V dropped 4 bases and J dropped 4; count of bases not matched to a gene: 9. Germline V gene data show CDR1 as MNHNS and CDR2 as SASEGT. The CDR3 is 15 residues long. Whole-study results and caveats: Among donors, sharing of clonotypes was expected to be affected by sequencing depth.

Over several immunoSEQ plates, each subset's genomic DNA was distributed in even portions. Repertoires were generated with immunoSEQ multiplex PCR, while TCRdb's copy carries only in-frame clones and drops some. This repertoire shows 1,100,000 or so clones, 70% to 80% found once; its top ten account for 0.52%. The TCR comes from a young man in good health. Some clones in this sample may be carry-over from other donors' samples. The gene calls are TRBV6-1 and TRBJ2-5, with 7 bases matching TRBD1. The sample was memory CD4+ T cells from PBMCs. Subset of the sample: CD45RA-negative fraction. The DNA for the CDR3 is TGTGCCAGCAGTGTAAACAGGGGTCCTCTAGAGACCCAGTACTTC. Translated: CASSVNRGPLETQYF.